The clone carrying this T cell receptor beta chain showed up just a few times. There are 15 residues in the CDR3. Unmatched junction bases numbered 10, after V lost 5 bases and J lost 2 bases. CDR1 and CDR2 (germline): DFQATT, SNEGSKA (reference sequence). The data were obtained in a study of patients and donors after allogeneic stem cell transplantation. One entry per CDR3 protein results from TCRdb running MiXCR on the RT-PCR reads. The data contain approximately 430,000 distinct CDR3 sequences, roughly 17% of them seen just once; the ten biggest clones take up 7% to 7.5%. The chain recombines TRBV20-1 with TRBJ2-3, with TRBD1 matching 7 bases. The clonotype comes from a human donor who was either an allogeneic HSCT recipient or a stem cell or donor lymphocyte infusion donor (not recorded which). It is not recorded whose cells these are; they may come from a transplant donor. Sequenced input: blood, either unsorted or a sorted T cell fraction (not recorded which). The CDR3 is CSAEETGRPTDTQYF. Here the CDR3 DNA reads TGCAGTGCTGAAGAGACAGGGCGGCCCACAGATACGCAGTATTTT.